This is a list of T cell receptor beta chains from one sample in a study of blood T cell repertoires in COVID-19. This table comes from immunoSEQ multiplex PCR, and its TCRdb copy is limited to in-frame clones, with some not included. The sample has 300,000 to 350,000 clones; 75% to 90% are singletons. The sequencing input was PBMCs or T cells enriched from blood (not recorded which). The receptors were sampled from a man under 40 who had recovered from COVID-19. Both conserved end residues are part of each CDR3. Fields, in order: V gene, clone size, CDR3 length, D gene, J gene, CDR3 DNA, CDR3 protein. A D gene is named only where the DNA matches it firmly. Size is omitted from some rows. Given values are once, few, many or a class for expanded clones.

V gene: TRBV7-8
clone size: once
CDR3 length: 14
D gene: .
J gene: TRBJ1-3
CDR3 DNA: TGTGCCAGCAGCCCGGGGGGCGGAGGAAACACCATATATTTT
CDR3 protein: CASSPGGGGNTIYF

V gene: TRBV25-1
clone size: .
CDR3 length: 13
D gene: TRBD1
J gene: TRBJ2-5
CDR3 DNA: TGTGCCAGCAGGACAGGGAATTTAGAGACCCAGTACTTC
CDR3 protein: CASRTGNLETQYF

V gene: TRBV5-1
clone size: .
CDR3 length: 18
D gene: TRBD1
J gene: TRBJ2-6
CDR3 DNA: TGCGCCAGCAGCTTTGGACAGGCTACTTTACCTGGGGCCAACGTCCTGACTTTC
CDR3 protein: CASSFGQATLPGANVLTF

V gene: TRBV18
clone size: .
CDR3 length: 14
D gene: TRBD1
J gene: TRBJ1-3
CDR3 DNA: TGTGCCAGCTCACCAGGACAGGGTGGAAACACCATATATTTT
CDR3 protein: CASSPGQGGNTIYF

V gene: TRBV29-1
clone size: .
CDR3 length: 13
D gene: .
J gene: TRBJ1-6
CDR3 DNA: TGCAGCGCCCGGGACACTATTAATTCACCCCTCCACTTT
CDR3 protein: CSARDTINSPLHF

V gene: TRBV3-1/TRBV3-2
clone size: .
CDR3 length: 14
D gene: .
J gene: TRBJ2-7
CDR3 DNA: TGTGCCAGCAGCCAATCCTCCCGAGCCTACGAGCAGTACTTC
CDR3 protein: CASSQSSRAYEQYF

V gene: TRBV30
clone size: .
CDR3 length: 19
D gene: TRBD2
J gene: TRBJ2-3
CDR3 DNA: TGTGCCTGGAGTGTATTGTTTTTTCGTCTAGCGGGGGGCACAGATACGCAGTATTTT
CDR3 protein: CAWSVLFFRLAGGTDTQYF

V gene: TRBV9
clone size: .
CDR3 length: 11
D gene: .
J gene: TRBJ2-7
CDR3 DNA: TGTGCCAGCAGCGTACAGGGCGAGCAGTACTTC
CDR3 protein: CASSVQGEQYF

V gene: TRBV11-2
clone size: few
CDR3 length: 15
D gene: .
J gene: TRBJ2-1
CDR3 DNA: TGTGCCAGCAGCGTACATAGCGAGACCTACAATGAGCAGTTCTTC
CDR3 protein: CASSVHSETYNEQFF

V gene: TRBV6-5
clone size: .
CDR3 length: 15
D gene: .
J gene: TRBJ2-6
CDR3 DNA: TGTGCCAGCAGTTACGCGGGGTCTGGGGCCAACGTCCTGACTTTC
CDR3 protein: CASSYAGSGANVLTF

V gene: TRBV30
clone size: .
CDR3 length: 13
D gene: .
J gene: TRBJ1-1
CDR3 DNA: TGTGCCTGGTCTATAGACAGGAACACTGAAGCTTTCTTT
CDR3 protein: CAWSIDRNTEAFF

V gene: TRBV3-1/TRBV3-2
clone size: .
CDR3 length: 15
D gene: TRBD2
J gene: TRBJ2-4
CDR3 DNA: TGTGCCAGCAGCCCCCGGGGGTGGGGGGGAAACATTCAGTACTTC
CDR3 protein: CASSPRGWGGNIQYF

V gene: TRBV9
clone size: .
CDR3 length: 17
D gene: .
J gene: TRBJ1-2
CDR3 DNA: TGTGCCAGCAGCCGTTCAAGGGGCCCCGGGTCGAACTATGGCTACACCTTC
CDR3 protein: CASSRSRGPGSNYGYTF

V gene: TRBV29-1
clone size: .
CDR3 length: 13
D gene: TRBD1
J gene: TRBJ1-4
CDR3 DNA: TGCAGCGCAAGGACAGGGGTAAATGAAAAACTGTTTTTT
CDR3 protein: CSARTGVNEKLFF

V gene: TRBV9
clone size: once
CDR3 length: 14
D gene: .
J gene: TRBJ1-4
CDR3 DNA: TGTGCCAGCAGCGTGGGGGGGATTAATGAAAAACTGTTTTTT
CDR3 protein: CASSVGGINEKLFF

V gene: TRBV9
clone size: .
CDR3 length: 15
D gene: TRBD2
J gene: TRBJ2-1
CDR3 DNA: TGTGCCAGCAGCCCCTGGACTAGCGGGGGGACTACGCAGTTCTTC
CDR3 protein: CASSPWTSGGTTQFF

V gene: TRBV29-1
clone size: .
CDR3 length: 14
D gene: .
J gene: TRBJ2-2
CDR3 DNA: TGCAGCGTTGGAGTTCCCGGGAGCACCGGGGAGCTGTTTTTT
CDR3 protein: CSVGVPGSTGELFF

V gene: TRBV18
clone size: .
CDR3 length: 16
D gene: .
J gene: TRBJ2-2
CDR3 DNA: TGTGCCAGCTCACTACGGAGGGCGTTGGACACCGGGGAGCTGTTTTTT
CDR3 protein: CASSLRRALDTGELFF

V gene: TRBV6-4
clone size: few
CDR3 length: 17
D gene: TRBD1
J gene: TRBJ2-5
CDR3 DNA: TGTGCCAGCAGTGACCTATGGGACAGGGCAGGGCAAGAGACCCAGTACTTC
CDR3 protein: CASSDLWDRAGQETQYF

V gene: TRBV5-4
clone size: .
CDR3 length: 14
D gene: .
J gene: TRBJ2-7
CDR3 DNA: TGTGCCAGCAGCCAAACAGGATATCTAGGCGAGCAGTACTTC
CDR3 protein: CASSQTGYLGEQYF

V gene: TRBV2
clone size: .
CDR3 length: 15
D gene: .
J gene: TRBJ1-6
CDR3 DNA: TGTGCCAGCAGTGAATATCAGGGGAACAATTCACCCCTCCACTTT
CDR3 protein: CASSEYQGNNSPLHF

V gene: TRBV9
clone size: .
CDR3 length: 15
D gene: TRBD2
J gene: TRBJ2-1
CDR3 DNA: TGTGCCAGCAGCACTCGGACTAGCGGGGCCAATGAGCAGTTCTTC
CDR3 protein: CASSTRTSGANEQFF

V gene: TRBV12-3/TRBV12-4
clone size: .
CDR3 length: 13
D gene: .
J gene: TRBJ1-1
CDR3 DNA: TGTGCCAGCAGGCCCACAGAGAACACTGAAGCTTTCTTT
CDR3 protein: CASRPTENTEAFF

V gene: TRBV6-5
clone size: once
CDR3 length: 14
D gene: .
J gene: TRBJ1-5
CDR3 DNA: TGTGCCAGCAGTTTCACAGGAAGCAATCAGCCCCAGCATTTT
CDR3 protein: CASSFTGSNQPQHF

V gene: TRBV4-1
clone size: .
CDR3 length: 14
D gene: TRBD1
J gene: TRBJ1-2
CDR3 DNA: TGCGCCAGCAGCCGGGACAGGGGCAACTATGGCTACACCTTC
CDR3 protein: CASSRDRGNYGYTF

V gene: TRBV4-1
clone size: .
CDR3 length: 15
D gene: TRBD1
J gene: TRBJ1-6
CDR3 DNA: TGCGCCAGCAGCCAAGAGAGCAGGGGGAATTCACCCCTCCACTTT
CDR3 protein: CASSQESRGNSPLHF